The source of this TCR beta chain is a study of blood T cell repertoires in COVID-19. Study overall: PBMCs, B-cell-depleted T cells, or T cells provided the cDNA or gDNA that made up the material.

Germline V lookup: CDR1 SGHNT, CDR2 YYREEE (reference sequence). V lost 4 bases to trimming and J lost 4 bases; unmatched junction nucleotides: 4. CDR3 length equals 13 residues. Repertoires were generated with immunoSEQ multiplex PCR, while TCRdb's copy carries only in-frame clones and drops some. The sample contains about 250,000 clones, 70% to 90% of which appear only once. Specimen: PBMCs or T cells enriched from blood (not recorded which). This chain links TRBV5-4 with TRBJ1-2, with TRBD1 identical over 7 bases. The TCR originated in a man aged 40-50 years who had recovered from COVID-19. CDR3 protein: CASSETGVYGYTF. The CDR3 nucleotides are TGTGCCAGCAGCGAAACAGGGGTCTATGGCTACACCTTC.